Below are 8 T cell receptor beta chains sequenced from a single sample in a study of T cells in localized non-small cell lung cancer. The repertoire was sequenced with immunoSEQ multiplex PCR; TCRdb's copy has only in-frame clones and lacks some. The sample consists of approximately 72,000 clones, almost 85% of them appearing once. This sample comprised peripheral blood, obtained before any cancer treatment. The receptors here all came from a female donor over 55 with stage I lung adenocarcinoma.

The chain is built from TRBV14 and TRBJ2-7; unclear D gene. Germline CDR1 SGHDN, CDR2 FVKESK. CDR3 length: 13 residues. V gave up 0 bases and J gave up 6 bases, with 9 bases separating them. The CDR3 coding sequence is TGTGCCAGCAGCCAAGATCTAGGCACCGAGCAGTACTTC. Translating it yields CASSQDLGTEQYF.

For the CDR3, the DNA is TGCGCCAGCAGCATTAGCGGGGGAAAGGGAGATACGCAGTATTTT. Translating it yields CASSISGGKGDTQYF. The V call is TRBV5-1, the J call TRBJ2-3, with 9 bases matching TRBD2. The germline CDR1 and CDR2 sequences are SGHRS and YFSETQ. The CDR3 runs 15 residues. V gave up 4 bases and J gave up 5 bases; unmatched junction bases: 8.

This clone was seen only once. The chain has TRBV19 and TRBJ2-7, with 12 bases lining up with TRBD2. The V and J ends lost 2 bases and 5 bases, in that order; junction bases with no gene match: 4. Germline assignment: CDR1 LNHDA and CDR2 SQIVND (reference sequence). This CDR3 spans 15 amino acids. The DNA for the CDR3 is TGTGCCAGTAGTATACTAGCGGGAGGGCGGAACGAGCAGTACTTC. Translated, it gives CASSILAGGRNEQYF.

In its sample, this clone was seen once. CDR3 residues: CASSVGLRSYNEQFF. As DNA, the CDR3 is TGTGCCAGCAGCGTAGGACTTAGGAGTTACAATGAGCAGTTCTTC. The V gene is TRBV9, the J gene TRBJ2-1; D gene ambiguous. There are 15 residues in the CDR3. Germline lookup yields CDR1 SGDLS and CDR2 YYNGEE. The germline V and J ends were trimmed by 0 bases and 4 bases, with 11 bases remaining between them.

The chain combines TRBV15 with TRBJ2-3; 10 positions match TRBD2. Trimming at V came to 4 bases and at J to 4 bases, leaving 8 bases not matched to a gene. The CDR3 loop spans 16 amino acids. Germline V gene sequence: CDR1 LNHNV, CDR2 YYDKDF (reference sequence). This chain's CDR3 is CATSTRAGGSADTQYF. Here the CDR3 DNA reads TGTGCCACCAGCACCCGAGCGGGGGGGAGTGCAGATACGCAGTATTTT.

This chain joins TRBV29-1 and TRBJ2-3; TRBD2 is a possible D gene (6 bases). Trimming stripped 2 bases from V and 8 bases from J, with 20 bases between. From germline, CDR1 is SQVTM and CDR2 ANQGSEA. CDR3 length: 15 amino acids. CDR3: CSVESQSLPGSTQYF. For the CDR3, the DNA is TGCAGCGTTGAATCGCAGTCTCTCCCCGGGAGTACGCAGTATTTT.

This clone showed up just a few times. V usage is TRBV19 and J usage is TRBJ1-5; D perhaps matches TRBD1 (6 bases). This CDR3 comprises 15 residues. V gave up 4 bases and J gave up 0 bases, with 10 bases separating them. The germline V gene has CDR1 LNHDA and CDR2 SQIVND (reference sequence). CDR3 nucleotide sequence: TGTGCCAGTAGTACCAGGACAGATAGCAATCAGCCCCAGCATTTT. Encoded protein: CASSTRTDSNQPQHF.

As regards this clone: The same CDR3 arises from other DNA sequences in this sample as well. The chain couples TRBV7-3 to TRBJ1-1; D unclear. Trimming shortened V by 2 bases and J by 2 bases, and 6 bases separated the two germline ends. CDR1 is SGHTA and CDR2 is FQGTGA in the germline V gene. The CDR3 is 13 residues long. The CDR3 coding sequence is TGTGCCAGCAGCTTACAGGAAAACACTGAAGCTTTCTTT. Translation: CASSLQENTEAFF.